This T cell receptor (beta chain) is drawn from a study of T cell changes during pregnancy in multiple sclerosis. Generated by immunoSEQ multiplex PCR, the TCRdb table keeps only in-frame clones and is missing some. This sample carries 12,000 or so clones, over 90% of them seen once, and the ten largest clones take approximately 0.3%. Germline V lookup: CDR1 LNHDA, CDR2 SQIVND (reference sequence). This CDR3 comprises 13 residues. V lost 8 bases and J lost 4, with 15 bases in between. The material sequenced was CD4+ T cells from peripheral blood mononuclear cells, taken before pregnancy. The origin of this receptor is a female donor with multiple sclerosis, enrolled in a pregnancy study. The V and J genes are TRBV19 and TRBJ2-7; D remains unclear. CDR3 DNA sequence: TGTGCCAGTGCCCGCACTACCGAGTACGAGCAGTACTTC. Encoded protein: CASARTTEYEQYF.